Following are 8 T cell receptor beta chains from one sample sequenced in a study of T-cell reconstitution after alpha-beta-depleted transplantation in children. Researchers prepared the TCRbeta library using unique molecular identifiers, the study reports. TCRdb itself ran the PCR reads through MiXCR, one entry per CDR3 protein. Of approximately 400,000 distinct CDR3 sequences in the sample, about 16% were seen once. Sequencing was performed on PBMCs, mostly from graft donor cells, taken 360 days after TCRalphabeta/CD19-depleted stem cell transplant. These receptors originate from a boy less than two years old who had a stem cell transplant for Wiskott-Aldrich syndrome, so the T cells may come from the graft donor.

CDR3 amino acids: CSVRGVGVQETQYF. CDR3 nucleotide sequence: TGCAGCGTTCGGGGGGTAGGGGTGCAAGAGACCCAGTACTTC. The rearrangement links TRBV29-1 to TRBJ2-5; 7 bases align to TRBD2. This CDR3 spans 14 amino acids. With 5 bases clipped from V and 2 bases from J, the junction kept 8 bases outside the gene matches. The germline V gene encodes CDR1 SQVTM and CDR2 ANQGSEA. The variable domain in full, completed from reference TRBV29-1 and TRBJ2-5, reads SAVISQKPSRDICQRGTSLTIQCQVDSQVTMMFWYRQQPGQSLTLIATANQGSEATYESGFVIDKFPISRPNLTFSTLTVSNMSPEDSSIYLCSVRGVGVQETQYFGPGTRLLVL.

The CDR3 region is CASGPRIPKGVSSYNEQFF. DNA for the CDR3: TGTGCCAGCGGCCCCAGGATTCCTAAGGGTGTTAGCTCCTACAATGAGCAGTTCTTC. V is TRBV4-2 and J is TRBJ2-1, with D unresolved. The CDR3 loop spans 19 amino acids. The germline V and J ends were trimmed by 8 bases and 0 bases, with 26 bases remaining between them. Germline CDR1 and CDR2: LGHNA and YNFKEQ.

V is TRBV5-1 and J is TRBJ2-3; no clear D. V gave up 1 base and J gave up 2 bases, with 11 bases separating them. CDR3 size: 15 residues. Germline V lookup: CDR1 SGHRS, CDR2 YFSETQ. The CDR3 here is CASSLLPRITDTQYF. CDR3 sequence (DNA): TGCGCCAGCAGCTTGTTACCGAGGATCACAGATACGCAGTATTTT.

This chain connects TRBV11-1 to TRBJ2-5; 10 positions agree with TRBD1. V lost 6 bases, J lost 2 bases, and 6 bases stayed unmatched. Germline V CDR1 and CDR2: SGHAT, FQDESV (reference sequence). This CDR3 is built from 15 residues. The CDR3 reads CASSSGQGSQETQYF. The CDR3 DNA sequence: TGTGCCAGCAGTTCGGGACAGGGGTCTCAAGAGACCCAGTACTTC.

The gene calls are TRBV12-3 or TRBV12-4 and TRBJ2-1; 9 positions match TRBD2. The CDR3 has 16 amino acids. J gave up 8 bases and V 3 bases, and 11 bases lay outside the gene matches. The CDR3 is CASSFGLAGRWDEQFF. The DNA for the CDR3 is TGTGCCAGCAGTTTCGGGCTAGCGGGGAGGTGGGATGAGCAGTTCTTC.

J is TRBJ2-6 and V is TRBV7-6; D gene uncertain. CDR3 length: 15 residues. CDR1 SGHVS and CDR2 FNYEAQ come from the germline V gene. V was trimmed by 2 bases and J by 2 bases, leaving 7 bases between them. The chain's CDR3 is CASSLKWAGANVLTF. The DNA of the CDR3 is TGTGCCAGCAGCTTAAAGTGGGCTGGGGCCAACGTCCTGACTTTC.

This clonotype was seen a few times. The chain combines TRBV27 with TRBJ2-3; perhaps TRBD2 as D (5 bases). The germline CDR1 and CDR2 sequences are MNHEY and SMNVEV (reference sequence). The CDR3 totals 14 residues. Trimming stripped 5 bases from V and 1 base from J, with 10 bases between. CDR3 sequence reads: CASSPTAGTDTQYF. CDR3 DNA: TGTGCCAGCAGTCCTACAGCGGGCACAGATACGCAGTATTTT.

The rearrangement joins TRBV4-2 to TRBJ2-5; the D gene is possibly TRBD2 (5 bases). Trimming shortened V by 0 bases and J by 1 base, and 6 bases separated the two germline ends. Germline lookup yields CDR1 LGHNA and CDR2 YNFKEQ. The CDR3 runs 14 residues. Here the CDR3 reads CASSQEGLQETQYF. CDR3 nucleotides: TGTGCCAGCAGCCAAGAAGGACTCCAAGAGACCCAGTACTTC.